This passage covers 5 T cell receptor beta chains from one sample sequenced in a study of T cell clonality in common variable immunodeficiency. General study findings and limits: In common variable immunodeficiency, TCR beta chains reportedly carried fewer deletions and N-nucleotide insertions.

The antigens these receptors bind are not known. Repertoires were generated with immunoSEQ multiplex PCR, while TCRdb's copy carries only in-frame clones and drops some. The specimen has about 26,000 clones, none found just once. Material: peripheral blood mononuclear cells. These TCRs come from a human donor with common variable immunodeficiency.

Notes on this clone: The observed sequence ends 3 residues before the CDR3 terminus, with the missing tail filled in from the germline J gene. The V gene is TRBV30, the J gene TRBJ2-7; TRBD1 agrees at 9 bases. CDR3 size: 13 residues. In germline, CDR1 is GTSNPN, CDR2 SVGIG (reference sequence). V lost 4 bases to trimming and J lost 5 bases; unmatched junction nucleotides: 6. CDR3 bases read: TGTGCCTGGAACCCGGGACAGGGTAACGAG. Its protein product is CAWNPGQGNE. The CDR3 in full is CAWNPGQGNEQYF.

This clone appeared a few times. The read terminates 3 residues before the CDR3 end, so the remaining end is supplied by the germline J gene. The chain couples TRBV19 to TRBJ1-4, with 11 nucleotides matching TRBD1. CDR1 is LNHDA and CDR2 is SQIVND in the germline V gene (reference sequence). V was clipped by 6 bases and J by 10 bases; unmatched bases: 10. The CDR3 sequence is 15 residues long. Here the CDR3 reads CASSDTGTGGRKLFF. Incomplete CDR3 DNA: TGTGCCAGTAGCGACACCGGGACAGGGGGGCGAAAA. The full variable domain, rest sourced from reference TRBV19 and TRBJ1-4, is DGGITQSPKYLFRKEGQNVTLSCEQNLNHDAMYWYRQDPGQGLRLIYYSQIVNDFQKGDIAEGYSVSREKKESFPLTVTSAQKNPTAFYLCASSDTGTGGRKLFFGSGTQLSVL.

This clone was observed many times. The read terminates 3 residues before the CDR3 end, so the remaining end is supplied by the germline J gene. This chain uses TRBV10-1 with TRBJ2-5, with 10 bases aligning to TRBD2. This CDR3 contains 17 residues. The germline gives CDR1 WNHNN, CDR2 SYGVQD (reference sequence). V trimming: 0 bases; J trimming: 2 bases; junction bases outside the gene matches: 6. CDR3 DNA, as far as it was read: TGCGCCAGCAGTGAGTCCTTACTAGCGGGAATGCAAGAGACC. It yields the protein CASSESLLAGMQET. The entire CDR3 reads CASSESLLAGMQETQYF.

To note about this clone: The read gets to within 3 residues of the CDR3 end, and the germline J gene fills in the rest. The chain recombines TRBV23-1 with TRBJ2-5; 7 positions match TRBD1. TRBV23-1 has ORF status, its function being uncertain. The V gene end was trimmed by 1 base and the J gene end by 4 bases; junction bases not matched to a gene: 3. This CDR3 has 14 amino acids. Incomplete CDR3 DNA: TGCGCCAGCAGTCAATTAAGACAGGGAGAGACC. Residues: CASSQLRQGET. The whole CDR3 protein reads CASSQLRQGETQYF.

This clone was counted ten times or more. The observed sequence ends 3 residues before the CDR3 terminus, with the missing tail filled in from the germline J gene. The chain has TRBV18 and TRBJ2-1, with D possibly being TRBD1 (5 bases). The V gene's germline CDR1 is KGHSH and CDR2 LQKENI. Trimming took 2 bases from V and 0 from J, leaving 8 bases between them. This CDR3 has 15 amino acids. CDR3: CASSPETASYNEQFF. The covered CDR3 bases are TGTGCCAGCTCACCAGAGACAGCCTCCTACAATGAG.